This entry lists 13 T cell receptor beta chains sequenced from one sample in a study of CD8 T cells in Susac syndrome. The authors reverse transcribed about 0.45 to 1 ug RNA with random hexamers. Using its own MiXCR run on the immunoSEQ multiplex PCR reads, TCRdb lists one record per CDR3 protein. The sample includes 250,000 to 300,000 distinct CDR3 sequences, more than 75% of them seen just once. Sequencing was performed on CD8+ T cells from PBMCs. These receptors originate from a human donor with multiple sclerosis.

The chain joins TRBV10-2 to TRBJ1-1; D may be TRBD1 (5 bases). Trimming took 3 bases from V and 2 from J, leaving 16 bases between them. Looked up from germline, CDR1 is WSHSY and CDR2 is SAAADI. The CDR3 spans 16 residues. The CDR3 spells CASSDNWRQINTEAFF. CDR3 DNA sequence: TGCGCCAGCAGTGACAACTGGAGACAGATAAACACTGAAGCTTTCTTT.

This clonotype was found a few times. J is TRBJ2-3 and V is TRBV6-5; 8 bases fit TRBD2. The CDR3 length is 20 residues. V was pared by 0 bases and J by 0 bases, with 14 bases of the junction left unmatched. CDR1 is MNHEY, CDR2 SVGAGI, per germline. The CDR3 nucleotides are TGTGCCAGCAGTTACTCGGTTCCCCCGGAGCGGGAGTTAAGCACAGATACGCAGTATTTT. Translation gives CASSYSVPPERELSTDTQYF.

In nucleotides, the CDR3 is TGTGCCAGCACCCTGGGGGGGGCGGGAAACGAGCAGTACTTC. Protein sequence: CASTLGGAGNEQYF. The gene calls are TRBV27 and TRBJ2-7, with a tentative D call TRBD2 (7 bases). The germline V gene encodes CDR1 MNHEY and CDR2 SMNVEV (reference sequence). The CDR3 covers 14 residues. Trimming took 7 bases from V and 5 from J, leaving 18 bases between them.

This chain connects TRBV7-9 to TRBJ1-1; D possibly corresponds to TRBD1 (6 bases). Trimming took 4 bases from V and 6 from J, leaving 18 bases between them. There are 15 residues in the CDR3. Germline CDR1 and CDR2: SEHNR and FQNEAQ (reference sequence). The DNA of the CDR3 is TGTGCCAGCAGCTCGCGGGCCCAGGGGTTTGCTGAAGCTTTCTTT. Translation gives CASSSRAQGFAEAFF.

This clonotype came up once. The chain has TRBV20-1 and TRBJ2-5, with D possibly TRBD2 on 5 matching bases. V dropped 0 bases and J dropped 2 bases, with 10 bases sitting between them. Germline CDR1 reads DFQATT; CDR2 reads SNEGSKA (reference sequence). The CDR3 is 14 amino acids. CDR3 protein: CSAREGLVQETQYF. The CDR3 nucleotides are TGCAGTGCTAGAGAAGGACTGGTGCAAGAGACCCAGTACTTC.

The V and J genes are TRBV2 and TRBJ1-4; D is undetermined. V was cut by 6 bases and J by 0 bases, with 11 bases left in between. The CDR3 is 15 amino acids. CDR1 is SNHLY and CDR2 is FYNNEI in the germline V gene. CDR3 DNA sequence: TGTGCCAGCAGGACCGGCGCTGCAACTAATGAAAAACTGTTTTTT. Translating it yields CASRTGAATNEKLFF. Full variable domain (rest looked up from reference TRBV2 and TRBJ1-4): EPEVTQTPSHQVTQMGQEVILRCVPISNHLYFYWYRQILGQKVEFLVSFYNNEISEKSEIFDDQFSVERPDGSNFTLKIRSTKLEDSAMYFCASRTGAATNEKLFFGSGTQLSVL.

This chain connects TRBV10-2 to TRBJ2-1; 7 bases are shared with TRBD2. The CDR3 has 14 amino acids. The junction had 10 bases not matched to a gene; V was cut back by 6 bases and J by 8 bases. Germline V lookup: CDR1 WSHSY, CDR2 SAAADI. The CDR3 here is CASRERDPLDEQFF. CDR3 DNA sequence: TGCGCCAGCAGAGAGCGGGATCCTTTAGATGAGCAGTTCTTC.

CDR3 sequence reads: CASSLNRGHDQPQHF. As DNA, the CDR3 is TGTGCCAGCAGTTTGAACAGGGGGCATGATCAGCCCCAGCATTTT. The chain carries TRBV12-3 or TRBV12-4 and TRBJ1-5; 9 bases align to TRBD1. The ends lost 3 bases at V and 5 bases at J; junction bases unmatched: 5. The CDR3 loop spans 15 amino acids.

This clonotype was seen more than once but under ten times. V usage is TRBV4-1 and J usage is TRBJ1-5; no firm D call. This CDR3 has 16 amino acids. CDR1 is MGHRA and CDR2 is YSYEKL in the germline V gene. V shed 1 base and J shed 0 bases, with 10 bases lying between them. For the CDR3, the DNA is TGCGCCAGCAGCCAAGGTGGGGTGGCTAGCAATCAGCCCCAGCATTTT. It codes for CASSQGGVASNQPQHF.

The chain uses TRBV27 and TRBJ2-1; 8 bases match TRBD2. Trimming took 3 bases from V and 7 from J; bases not matched to a gene: 8. In germline, CDR1 is MNHEY, CDR2 SMNVEV (reference sequence). There are 15 residues in the CDR3. CDR3 coding DNA: TGTGCCAGCAGTTTGGGCGGAACGGGGGGGAATGAGCAGTTCTTC. Amino acid sequence: CASSLGGTGGNEQFF.

This chain joins TRBV5-4 and TRBJ2-1, with TRBD2 as a possible D gene (6 bases). CDR3 length: 16 amino acids. The germline CDR1 and CDR2 sequences are SGHNT and YYREEE (reference sequence). V was trimmed by 3 bases and J by 6 bases, leaving 19 bases between them. The CDR3 region has the DNA TGTGCCAGCAGCTCCCTGACTAGGAGGGATTCCAATGAGCAGTTCTTC. Amino acid sequence: CASSSLTRRDSNEQFF.

A few counts support this clonotype. The V call is TRBV7-8, the J call TRBJ2-7; D is uncertain. V was clipped by 5 bases and J by 3 bases, with 14 bases between them. The CDR3 contains 14 residues. Germline V CDR1 and CDR2: SGHVS, FQNEAQ. The CDR3, as DNA: TGTGCCAGCAGCCCCCGAGCCAAGTTCTACGAGCAGTACTTC. Amino acid sequence: CASSPRAKFYEQYF.

In regard to this clonotype: One junction end disagrees with the germline gene, perhaps due to a read error. The gene calls are TRBV14 and TRBJ2-1, with 14 bases identical to TRBD2. This CDR3 has 20 residues. Germline CDR1 and CDR2: SGHDN and FVKESK. CDR3 sequence reads: CASSPGTSGSIGLIYNEQLF. Here the CDR3 DNA reads TGTGCCAGCAGCCCTGGGACTAGCGGGAGTATTGGTTTGATCTACAATGAGCAGCTCTTC.